These T cell receptor beta chains were read from a single sample in a study of T cells in Graves' hyperthyroidism and ophthalmopathy. TCRdb analysed the multiplex PCR reads with MiXCR anew, one entry per CDR3 protein. The sample includes hundreds of thousands of distinct CDR3 sequences, less than 25% of them seen just once. Sequences were obtained from blood. The receptors here all came from a man younger than 40 with Graves' ophthalmopathy. Each CDR3 is given with its conserved first and last residue. Each record gives: clone size, J gene, V gene, CDR3 length, D gene, CDR3 DNA, CDR3 protein. D genes are given only for firm matches. Not all rows give a size; the values are once, few, many and, for expanded clones, a class.

NA	TRBJ2-1	TRBV29-1	13	NA	TGCAGCGCGGTCGGGAGCTCCTACAATGAGCAGTTCTTC	CSAVGSSYNEQFF
few	TRBJ2-3	TRBV14	17	NA	TGTGCCAGCAGCCAAGGGCCCCGACACGGGGGAACAGATACGCAGTATTTT	CASSQGPRHGGTDTQYF
NA	TRBJ2-3	TRBV7-3	16	TRBD2	TGTGCCAGCAGCCCCCAACTAGCGGGAGGGAAAGATACGCAGTATTTT	CASSPQLAGGKDTQYF
NA	TRBJ1-1	TRBV3-1	12	NA	TGTGCCAGCAGCCAAAGCAACACTGAAGCTTTCTTT	CASSQSNTEAFF
NA	TRBJ2-7	TRBV5-1	14	TRBD1	TGCGCCAGCAGCCCCACCGGGACAGGGGACGAGCAGTACTTC	CASSPTGTGDEQYF
few	TRBJ2-7	TRBV6-1	14	TRBD1	TGTGCCAGCAGCCCGGACAGGGCATACTACGAGCAGTACTTC	CASSPDRAYYEQYF
NA	TRBJ2-1	TRBV6-1	13	NA	TGTGCCAGCACCAACGGGACTCACAATGAGCAGTTCTTC	CASTNGTHNEQFF
many	TRBJ2-3	TRBV11-2	15	NA	TGTGCCAGCAGCCGCGGACGCGGATACACAGATACGCAGTATTTT	CASSRGRGYTDTQYF
once	TRBJ2-5	TRBV13	14	NA	TGTGCCAGCAGTTCCAGGGCGACCCAAGAGACCCAGTACTTC	CASSSRATQETQYF
few	TRBJ2-7	TRBV12-3/TRBV12-4	14	TRBD1	TGTGCCAGCAGTGGGGACAGGGAAATCTACGAGCAGTACTTC	CASSGDREIYEQYF
few	TRBJ2-1	TRBV6-5	11	NA	TGTGCCAGCAGTTACGCGACAGAGCAGTTCTTC	CASSYATEQFF
few	TRBJ1-4	TRBV20-1	14	NA	TGCAGTGCTAGAGGGTCGGCAGAAGGTGAAAAACTGTTTTTT	CSARGSAEGEKLFF
few	TRBJ1-3	TRBV28	15	NA	TGTGCCAGCAGTCCCGGGAGTGGGCACGGAAACACCATATATTTT	CASSPGSGHGNTIYF
few	TRBJ2-7	TRBV6-2/TRBV6-3	12	TRBD2	TGTGCCAGCGGGAGGGACCCCTACGAGCAGTACTTC	CASGRDPYEQYF